Listed below are T cell receptor beta chains from one sample, sequenced in a study of blood T cell repertoires in COVID-19. TCRdb's copy holds only in-frame clones and misses some; the assay was immunoSEQ multiplex PCR. The repertoire holds 370,000 or so clones, with around 87% as singletons. The source material was PBMCs or T cells enriched from blood (not recorded which). The receptors originated from a man aged 30 to 39 who had recovered from COVID-19. CDR3s include the opening cysteine and the closing phenylalanine or tryptophan. D genes are given only for firm matches. Size values are once, few and many counts, or a class for expanded clones, and some rows have none.

j_gene: TRBJ1-3
d_gene: .
v_gene: TRBV6-6
abundance: .
CDR3aa: CATRGFGNTIYF
CDR3nt: TGTGCCACTAGGGGATTCGGAAACACCATATATTTT

j_gene: TRBJ2-7
d_gene: TRBD1
v_gene: TRBV3-1/TRBV3-2
abundance: .
CDR3aa: CASSHRLWGQGKYEQYF
CDR3nt: TGTGCCAGCAGCCACCGACTGTGGGGACAGGGGAAATACGAGCAGTACTTC

j_gene: TRBJ2-7
d_gene: TRBD2
v_gene: TRBV9
abundance: .
CDR3aa: CASSSSGGGSYEQYF
CDR3nt: TGTGCCAGCAGCTCTAGCGGGGGTGGCTCCTACGAGCAGTACTTC

j_gene: TRBJ2-7
d_gene: TRBD1
v_gene: TRBV10-3
abundance: few
CDR3aa: CAISDGTDEQYF
CDR3nt: TGTGCCATCAGTGATGGGACAGACGAGCAGTACTTC

j_gene: TRBJ1-1
d_gene: .
v_gene: TRBV11-3
abundance: .
CDR3aa: CASSLGRGTEAFF
CDR3nt: TGTGCCAGCAGCTTGGGCAGGGGCACTGAAGCTTTCTTT

j_gene: TRBJ1-5
d_gene: TRBD1
v_gene: TRBV5-6
abundance: .
CDR3aa: CASSSGGVPNQPQHF
CDR3nt: TGTGCCAGCAGCTCAGGGGGCGTCCCCAATCAGCCCCAGCATTTT

j_gene: TRBJ1-2
d_gene: .
v_gene: TRBV6-1
abundance: .
CDR3aa: CASSEQVYGYTF
CDR3nt: TGTGCCAGCAGTGAACAGGTCTATGGCTACACCTTC

j_gene: TRBJ1-1
d_gene: TRBD1
v_gene: TRBV18
abundance: once
CDR3aa: CASSGDSNTEAFF
CDR3nt: TGTGCCAGCTCGGGGGACAGTAACACTGAAGCTTTCTTT

j_gene: TRBJ2-2
d_gene: TRBD2
v_gene: TRBV9
abundance: .
CDR3aa: CASSGERGRAGELFF
CDR3nt: TGTGCCAGCAGCGGGGAGCGGGGGAGGGCCGGGGAGCTGTTTTTT

j_gene: TRBJ2-7
d_gene: TRBD1
v_gene: TRBV5-3
abundance: .
CDR3aa: CARSLGQGPRSYEQYF
CDR3nt: TGTGCCAGAAGCTTGGGACAGGGTCCTCGTTCCTACGAGCAGTACTTC

j_gene: TRBJ2-1
d_gene: TRBD1
v_gene: TRBV7-8
abundance: .
CDR3aa: CASSLSGTVNEQFF
CDR3nt: TGTGCCAGCAGCTTAAGTGGGACAGTTAATGAGCAGTTCTTC

j_gene: TRBJ1-2
d_gene: TRBD1
v_gene: TRBV6-5
abundance: few
CDR3aa: CASQQGYGYTF
CDR3nt: TGTGCCAGCCAACAGGGGTATGGCTACACCTTC

j_gene: TRBJ1-4
d_gene: .
v_gene: TRBV19
abundance: .
CDR3aa: CASSKRTGGTNEKLFF
CDR3nt: TGTGCCAGTAGTAAACGGACGGGGGGCACTAATGAAAAACTGTTTTTT

j_gene: TRBJ2-7
d_gene: TRBD2
v_gene: TRBV29-1
abundance: .
CDR3aa: CSVASGTTLEQYF
CDR3nt: TGCAGCGTTGCCTCCGGGACTACCCTCGAGCAGTACTTC

j_gene: TRBJ2-7
d_gene: .
v_gene: TRBV19
abundance: .
CDR3aa: CASSISWQGFYEQYF
CDR3nt: TGTGCCAGTAGTATAAGTTGGCAGGGGTTCTACGAGCAGTACTTC

j_gene: TRBJ2-5
d_gene: TRBD2
v_gene: TRBV3-1/TRBV3-2
abundance: .
CDR3aa: CASSQGSGSQETQYF
CDR3nt: TGTGCCAGCAGCCAAGGTAGCGGGAGCCAAGAGACCCAGTACTTC

j_gene: TRBJ1-4
d_gene: .
v_gene: TRBV24-1
abundance: .
CDR3aa: CATSDFAKRTATNEKLFF
CDR3nt: TGTGCCACCAGTGATTTCGCGAAGAGGACTGCAACTAATGAAAAACTGTTTTTT

j_gene: TRBJ1-1
d_gene: .
v_gene: TRBV5-1
abundance: .
CDR3aa: CASSPSGSEAFF
CDR3nt: TGCGCCAGCAGCCCCTCGGGAAGTGAAGCTTTCTTT

j_gene: TRBJ1-5
d_gene: .
v_gene: TRBV7-9
abundance: .
CDR3aa: CASSPGTPSNQPQHF
CDR3nt: TGTGCCAGCAGCCCAGGGACACCATCAAATCAGCCCCAGCATTTT

j_gene: TRBJ1-2
d_gene: .
v_gene: TRBV7-9
abundance: once
CDR3aa: CASSYPNRDAYGYTF
CDR3nt: TGTGCCAGCAGCTACCCCAACAGGGATGCCTATGGCTACACCTTC

j_gene: TRBJ2-2
d_gene: .
v_gene: TRBV20-1
abundance: .
CDR3aa: CSASSSGNTGELFF
CDR3nt: TGCAGTGCCAGTTCCAGCGGGAACACCGGGGAGCTGTTTTTT

j_gene: TRBJ2-3
d_gene: .
v_gene: TRBV27
abundance: .
CDR3aa: CASSPIGGAIMDTQYF
CDR3nt: TGTGCCAGCAGCCCTATCGGCGGGGCCATCATGGATACGCAGTATTTT

j_gene: TRBJ1-1
d_gene: .
v_gene: TRBV6-4
abundance: few
CDR3aa: CATSEGRDTEAFF
CDR3nt: TGTGCCACCTCGGAGGGCCGGGACACTGAAGCTTTCTTT

j_gene: TRBJ1-1
d_gene: .
v_gene: TRBV5-6
abundance: few
CDR3aa: CASSLVAELGWNTEAFF
CDR3nt: TGTGCCAGCAGCTTGGTGGCAGAATTGGGCTGGAACACTGAAGCTTTCTTT

j_gene: TRBJ2-2
d_gene: TRBD1
v_gene: TRBV7-9
abundance: few
CDR3aa: CASSKGQYTGELFF
CDR3nt: TGTGCCAGCAGCAAGGGACAGTACACCGGGGAGCTGTTTTTT

j_gene: TRBJ2-5
d_gene: TRBD2
v_gene: TRBV4-1
abundance: .
CDR3aa: CASSSAGEETQYF
CDR3nt: TGCGCCAGCAGCTCCGCGGGGGAAGAGACCCAGTACTTC

j_gene: TRBJ1-2
d_gene: TRBD1
v_gene: TRBV27
abundance: .
CDR3aa: CASTGQGNYGYTF
CDR3nt: TGTGCCAGCACTGGACAGGGGAATTATGGCTACACCTTC

j_gene: TRBJ2-5
d_gene: .
v_gene: TRBV25-1
abundance: .
CDR3aa: CASSRGYWETQYF
CDR3nt: TGTGCCAGCAGTAGAGGGTATTGGGAGACCCAGTACTTC

j_gene: TRBJ2-1
d_gene: TRBD1
v_gene: TRBV6-2/TRBV6-3
abundance: .
CDR3aa: CASSFGQGYNEQFF
CDR3nt: TGTGCCAGCAGTTTTGGACAGGGGTACAATGAGCAGTTCTTC

j_gene: TRBJ2-5
d_gene: .
v_gene: TRBV25-1
abundance: .
CDR3aa: CASSESQETQYF
CDR3nt: TGTGCCAGCAGTGAATCGCAAGAGACCCAGTACTTC

j_gene: TRBJ1-3
d_gene: .
v_gene: TRBV7-2
abundance: .
CDR3aa: CASSNRASSGNTIYF
CDR3nt: TGTGCCAGCAGCAACAGGGCCTCCTCTGGAAACACCATATATTTT

j_gene: TRBJ1-1
d_gene: .
v_gene: TRBV5-4
abundance: .
CDR3aa: CASSLKWATEAFF
CDR3nt: TGTGCCAGCAGCTTGAAGTGGGCGACGGAAGCTTTCTTT

j_gene: TRBJ2-1
d_gene: .
v_gene: TRBV27
abundance: .
CDR3aa: CASSLNAGLIIDEQFF
CDR3nt: TGTGCCAGCAGTTTAAATGCAGGATTAATTATCGATGAGCAGTTCTTC

j_gene: TRBJ1-5
d_gene: .
v_gene: TRBV11-3
abundance: .
CDR3aa: CASSLNRWASHDNQPQHF
CDR3nt: TGTGCCAGCAGCTTAAACAGGTGGGCATCTCATGACAATCAGCCCCAGCATTTT